These 27 T cell receptor beta chains were sequenced from one sample in a study of T-cell memory formation after mild COVID-19. TCRdb reprocessed the 5' RACE reads via MiXCR and lists one record per CDR3 protein. Of approximately 200,000 distinct CDR3 sequences listed, around 16% are singletons. Sequenced: PBMCs or a T cell subset sorted from them (not recorded which). All receptors derive from an adult woman who had mild COVID-19 (a few samples of this study predate the infection). Cell type and time point are not known.

In this sample, this clonotype turned up a few times. The V gene is TRBV4-3, the J gene TRBJ2-1, with D hard to call. V was pared by 1 base and J by 2 bases, with 3 bases between. The CDR3 totals 13 residues. CDR1 is LGHNA, CDR2 YSLEER, per germline. The CDR3 DNA follows: TGCGCCAGCAGCCAAGGGCCCTACAATGAGCAGTTCTTC. It codes for CASSQGPYNEQFF.

The sample holds a few counts of this clonotype. The V call is TRBV4-2, the J call TRBJ2-1; maybe TRBD1 (5 bases). The CDR3 is made up of 15 amino acids. Trimming removed 0 bases at V and 3 bases at J, with 9 bases between. Germline V gene data show CDR1 as LGHNA and CDR2 as YNFKEQ. The CDR3 DNA is TGTGCCAGCAGCCAAGAGACAGCCAGCTACAATGAGCAGTTCTTC. Its translation: CASSQETASYNEQFF.

This chain connects TRBV20-1 to TRBJ2-1; 11 positions agree with TRBD2. The V gene end was trimmed by 2 bases and the J gene end by 5 bases; junction bases not matched to a gene: 5. The CDR3 is 15 amino acids. CDR1 is DFQATT and CDR2 is SNEGSKA in the germline V gene (reference sequence). CDR3 sequence reads: CSARRGTSGNNEQFF. The DNA of the CDR3 is TGCAGTGCTAGACGCGGGACTAGCGGTAACAATGAGCAGTTCTTC.

This clonotype has only a few counts. The chain couples TRBV10-3 to TRBJ2-1; D is unclear. Per germline, CDR1 ENHRY and CDR2 SYGVKD. There are 15 residues in the CDR3. Trimming pared 3 bases from V and 3 bases from J, leaving 12 bases between. The DNA of the CDR3 is TGTGCCATCAGTGACGTCCGCGGAGACTACAATGAGCAGTTCTTC. This translates into CAISDVRGDYNEQFF.

This clonotype was observed a handful of times. The chain uses TRBV20-1 and TRBJ2-7, with D possibly called TRBD1 or TRBD2 (5 bases each). CDR1 is DFQATT, CDR2 SNEGSKA, per germline (reference sequence). Trimming stripped 6 bases from V and 9 bases from J, with 18 bases between. This CDR3 spans 12 amino acids. The CDR3 protein is CSAGAAPLRQYF. The CDR3 bases are TGCAGTGCCGGGGCAGCACCCCTAAGGCAGTACTTC.

In the case of this clonotype: The CDR3 does not end in the conserved phenylalanine or tryptophan, so this is likely a read error. Because the CDR3's place on the DNA is in doubt, the DNA is left out and the CDR3 is given as listed by TCRdb. J is TRBJ2-7 and V is TRBV5-6. Germline CDR1 is SGHDT and CDR2 is YYEEEE. Termini included, the CDR3 measures 8 amino acids. The CDR3: CASSLTDT.

The chain uses TRBV7-2 and TRBJ2-7; D might be TRBD1 or TRBD2, each matching 5 bases. The CDR3 has 14 residues. Deletions cut 6 bases from V and 2 bases from J, with 14 bases between. Looked up from germline, CDR1 is SGHTA and CDR2 is FQGNSA. CDR3 loop: CASRPRPGPYEQYF. The CDR3 DNA reads as TGTGCCAGCAGACCGAGACCGGGACCCTACGAGCAGTACTTC.

There are a few counts of this clonotype. This chain uses TRBV7-3 with TRBJ2-2, with TRBD2 as a possible D gene (5 bases). The V gene lost 4 bases and the J gene lost 5 bases, with 11 bases spanning the gap. The length of the CDR3 is 14 residues. Germline CDR1 and CDR2: SGHTA and FQGTGA. The CDR3 region has the DNA TGTGCCAGCAGCTCCCCAGGAGGTACCGGGGAGCTGTTTTTT. Its translation is CASSSPGGTGELFF.

This clonotype was detected a few times. The rearrangement links TRBV29-1 to TRBJ2-7; TRBD1 matches 8 bases. J gave up 5 bases and V 4 bases, and 13 bases lay outside the gene matches. This CDR3 is 15 amino acids long. Looked up from germline, CDR1 is SQVTM and CDR2 is ANQGSEA. The CDR3 loop is CSVASSRQGSDEQYF. The DNA for the CDR3 is TGCAGCGTTGCCTCGTCACGACAGGGGTCCGACGAGCAGTACTTC.

A note on this clonotype: A much larger clone differs by one base, so this may be a read error. The V gene is TRBV5-1, the J gene TRBJ2-2, with D possibly being TRBD2 (5 bases). The CDR3 spans 16 residues. Germline CDR1 and CDR2: SGHRS and YFSETQ. The chain's CDR3 is CASSLSVGPNTGELIF. DNA of the CDR3: TGCGCCAGCAGCTTGTCGGTAGGACCGAACACCGGGGAGCTGATTTTT.

This clonotype occurred a few times. The chain uses TRBV18 and TRBJ2-7; perhaps D is TRBD1 or TRBD2 (6 bases each). This CDR3 is 15 amino acids long. V was trimmed by 5 bases and J by 3 bases, leaving 17 bases between them. The germline CDR1 and CDR2 sequences are KGHSH and LQKENI. In DNA, the CDR3 is TGTGCCAGCTCAGGGGGGCAACAGTCCCTCTACGAGCAGTACTTC. Translation gives CASSGGQQSLYEQYF. The entire variable domain, with the rest obtained from reference TRBV18 and TRBJ2-7, is as follows: NAGVMQNPRHLVRRRGQEARLRCSPMKGHSHVYWYRQLPEEGLKFMVYLQKENIIDESGMPKERFSAEFPKEGPSILRIQQVVRGDSAAYFCASSGGQQSLYEQYFGPGTRLTVT.

V usage is TRBV19 and J usage is TRBJ2-1; 8 nucleotides line up with TRBD2. The V and J ends lost 8 bases and 8 bases, in that order; junction bases with no gene match: 14. CDR3 size: 15 residues. Germline loops: CDR1 LNHDA, CDR2 SQIVND (reference sequence). CDR3 in amino acids: CASVDGAGARDEQFF. DNA for the CDR3: TGTGCCAGTGTTGATGGAGCGGGAGCTCGGGATGAGCAGTTCTTC.

This rearrangement joins TRBV7-9 to TRBJ2-1; 10 nucleotides agree with TRBD1. There are 16 residues in the CDR3. Germline V gene lookup returns CDR1 SEHNR and CDR2 FQNEAQ (reference sequence). The V gene end was trimmed by 4 bases and the J gene end by 10 bases; junction bases not matched to a gene: 13. CDR3 in amino acids: CASSYLGTGVFREQFF. CDR3 DNA: TGTGCCAGCAGCTACCTCGGGACAGGGGTTTTTAGGGAGCAGTTCTTC.

V gene TRBV20-1 combines with J gene TRBJ1-2; D not certain. The V gene's germline CDR1 is DFQATT and CDR2 SNEGSKA (reference sequence). V was trimmed by 3 bases and J by 4 bases, leaving 15 bases between them. The CDR3 is made up of 14 amino acids. As DNA, the CDR3 is TGCAGTGCTAGTGGCACTGGGGAATCCTATGGCTACACCTTC. Residues: CSASGTGESYGYTF.

The V gene is TRBV29-1, the J gene TRBJ2-3; tentatively, D is TRBD2 (5 bases). Germline loops: CDR1 SQVTM, CDR2 ANQGSEA. V gave up 0 bases and J gave up 2 bases, with 12 bases separating them. This CDR3 region has 15 residues. The CDR3 region is CSVEDRRGFTDTQYF. In DNA, the CDR3 is TGCAGCGTTGAAGACAGGCGAGGGTTCACAGATACGCAGTATTTT.

This sequence joins TRBV5-1 and TRBJ2-7, with 9 positions matching TRBD2. V shed 0 bases and J 2 bases; nucleotides not matched to a gene: 3. The CDR3 is 15 residues long. Germline V gene data show CDR1 as SGHRS and CDR2 as YFSETQ. The CDR3 region has the DNA TGCGCCAGCAGCTTGGTAGCGGGGGACACCTACGAGCAGTACTTC. Its translation: CASSLVAGDTYEQYF.

The chain carries TRBV6-6 and TRBJ1-2; D not certain. The CDR3 extends over 13 amino acids. From germline, CDR1 is MNHNY and CDR2 SVGAGI (reference sequence). Trimming cost V 5 bases and J 6 bases, with 13 bases left between them. The CDR3 is CASSREDGDGYTF. The CDR3 coding sequence is TGTGCCAGCAGTCGAGAGGACGGAGATGGCTACACCTTC.

This clonotype was found a few times. This chain joins TRBV6-1 and TRBJ2-5; D unclear. The germline V and J ends were trimmed by 5 bases and 3 bases, with 13 bases remaining between them. Germline V gene lookup returns CDR1 MNHNS and CDR2 SASEGT. This CDR3 comprises 14 residues. The CDR3 sequence is CASSRAIGKETQYF. The CDR3 nucleotides are TGTGCCAGCAGTAGAGCTATCGGCAAAGAGACCCAGTACTTC.

This clonotype was seen more than once but under ten times. The CDR3 DNA sequence: TGTGCCAGCAGCTTCAGGGTTGGTGAGCAGTTCTTC. Its protein product is CASSFRVGEQFF. The chain links TRBV5-5 to TRBJ2-1, with D perhaps TRBD1 (5 bases). The CDR3 has 12 residues. V lost 2 bases, J lost 9 bases, and 9 bases lay in between. Looked up from germline, CDR1 is SGHKS and CDR2 is YYEKEE (reference sequence).

This clonotype was counted between two and nine times. The CDR3 loop is CSAIRTESYEQYF. The CDR3 nucleotides are TGCAGTGCTATAAGGACCGAATCCTACGAGCAGTACTTC. The chain combines TRBV20-1 with TRBJ2-7; no clear D. Germline V CDR1 and CDR2: DFQATT, SNEGSKA (reference sequence). This CDR3 is 13 amino acids long. V was clipped by 4 bases and J by 1 base, with 11 bases between them.

This clonotype was observed at least ten times. The V and J genes are TRBV12-3 or TRBV12-4 and TRBJ1-6; D is perhaps TRBD1 (6 bases). V was shortened by 6 bases and J by 4 bases, with 16 bases between the two germline ends. This CDR3 region has 16 residues. The DNA for the CDR3 is TGTGCCAGCAGCTCTATCGGGGGCTGGTATAATTCACCCCTCCACTTT. Amino acids: CASSSIGGWYNSPLHF.

The V call is TRBV4-2, the J call TRBJ2-7; D might be TRBD1 or TRBD2, each matching 6 bases. Per the germline V gene, CDR1 is LGHNA and CDR2 is YNFKEQ. V was pared by 2 bases and J by 6 bases, with 11 bases between. This CDR3 spans 13 amino acids. The chain's CDR3 is CASSQIQGGEQYF. The CDR3 DNA reads as TGTGCCAGCAGCCAAATACAGGGAGGCGAGCAGTACTTC.

V gene TRBV20-1 combines with J gene TRBJ2-7; weak D call: TRBD2 (5 bases). In germline, CDR1 is DFQATT, CDR2 SNEGSKA (reference sequence). V was trimmed by 6 bases and J by 5 bases, leaving 11 bases between them. This CDR3 contains 11 residues. The CDR3 sequence is CSASRADEQYF. DNA of the CDR3: TGCAGTGCCTCTAGAGCGGACGAGCAGTACTTC.

This clonotype was detected a few times. The chain recombines TRBV4-3 with TRBJ2-1; D is unresolved. From germline, CDR1 is LGHNA and CDR2 YSLEER. V was shortened by 1 base and J by 7 bases, with 14 bases between the two germline ends. This CDR3 is 15 amino acids long. This CDR3 is CASSQVYFSANEQFF. The CDR3 coding sequence is TGCGCCAGCAGCCAAGTTTACTTCTCAGCAAATGAGCAGTTCTTC.

The table lists this clonotype with many counts. The chain links TRBV7-9 to TRBJ2-1; maybe TRBD2 (5 bases). The CDR3 contains 15 residues. Germline CDR1 SEHNR, CDR2 FQNEAQ (reference sequence). V was pared by 0 bases and J by 7 bases, with 13 bases between. CDR3 nucleotides: TGTGCCAGCAGCTTAGCGGCGGGTTGGGTGAATGAGCAGTTCTTC. Translation gives CASSLAAGWVNEQFF.

The rearrangement links TRBV5-1 to TRBJ1-2; D perhaps matches TRBD1 (5 bases). Trimming removed 0 bases from V and 0 bases from J, with 15 bases in between. Germline loops: CDR1 SGHRS, CDR2 YFSETQ. The CDR3 totals 17 residues. The CDR3 region is CASSLEGQGSANYGYTF. CDR3 nucleotides: TGCGCCAGCAGCTTGGAGGGTCAGGGCTCCGCTAACTATGGCTACACCTTC.

The chain joins TRBV18 to TRBJ1-2, with D possibly matching TRBD1 (6 bases). The CDR3 is 14 amino acids. V dropped 5 bases and J dropped 0 bases, with 10 bases sitting between them. Germline V CDR1 and CDR2: KGHSH, LQKENI. CDR3 in DNA: TGTGCCAGCTCATCGGGACAATCTAACTATGGCTACACCTTC. Its protein product is CASSSGQSNYGYTF.